Each of the 10 T cell receptor beta chains below was sequenced from the same sample in a study of beta chain features in type 1 diabetes (dated by TCRdb to between 2017 and 2018). Libraries were built with the immunoSEQ multiplex PCR assay. All of the isolated RNA was reverse transcribed with the High Capacity cDNA Reverse Transcription Kit, so expressed TCRB transcripts were sequenced. Drawn from immuneACCESS, this table holds only the in-frame rearrangements with V and J called that TCRdb kept. Clones are partly lost; checked studies trace under half to an unresolved V gene and leave the rest unexplained. The sample table contains around 340,000 clones; only one count was recorded for under 8.5% of them. Around 0.44% of the sample is in the top ten clones. Sequenced sample: central memory CD4+ T cells from blood. The source is a young woman in good health.

Only a few counts were recorded for this clone. Other DNA sequences in this specimen translate into the identical CDR3. J is TRBJ1-5 and V is TRBV6-1, with a possible D match to TRBD1 (5 bases). Germline V gene lookup returns CDR1 MNHNS and CDR2 SASEGT. The CDR3 has 15 residues. Trimming pared 1 base from V and 2 bases from J, leaving 9 bases between. The CDR3 spells CASSEEGSGNQPQHF. For the CDR3, the DNA is TGTGCCAGCAGTGAAGAGGGGAGTGGCAATCAGCCCCAGCATTTT.

This clone has just a few counts. At the DNA level, this CDR3 is encoded by other sequences in the same sample as well. The V call is TRBV7-2, the J call TRBJ1-5; TRBD1 matches 7 bases. CDR3 length: 13 amino acids. The germline V gene has CDR1 SGHTA and CDR2 FQGNSA. The J segment lost 7 bases and the V segment lost 6 bases, leaving 6 bases of the junction unmatched. The CDR3 nucleotides are TGTGCCAGCAGTTACAGGGGTAACCAGCCCCAGCATTTT. It codes for CASSYRGNQPQHF. The variable domain in full, completed from reference TRBV7-2 and TRBJ1-5, reads GAGVSQSPSNKVTEKGKDVELRCDPISGHTALYWYRQSLGQGLEFLIYFQGNSAPDKSGLPSDRFSAERTGGSVSTLTIQRTQQEDSAVYLCASSYRGNQPQHFGDGTRLSIL.

This clone showed up just a few times. V gene TRBV5-6 combines with J gene TRBJ2-5; 8 bases are shared with TRBD2. The V gene end was trimmed by 2 bases and the J gene end by 5 bases; junction bases not matched to a gene: 8. Germline CDR1 SGHDT, CDR2 YYEEEE. The CDR3 loop spans 15 amino acids. The CDR3 here is CASSLPGLGLETQYF. The DNA of the CDR3 is TGTGCCAGCAGCTTACCGGGACTAGGATTGGAGACCCAGTACTTC.

This clone has just a few counts. The chain has TRBV5-6 and TRBJ1-5; tentative D call: TRBD1 (6 bases). From germline, CDR1 is SGHDT and CDR2 YYEEEE. This CDR3 is built from 14 residues. Trimming took off 5 bases at V and 2 bases at J, with 11 bases between the two ends. The CDR3 sequence is CASSGGQGNQPQHF. The CDR3 nucleotides read TGTGCCAGCAGTGGGGGACAAGGCAATCAGCCCCAGCATTTT.

In nucleotides, the CDR3 is TGTGCCAGCAGTTTAAGGGTTGGGGCCAACGTCCTGACTTTC. Translation: CASSLRVGANVLTF. The J gene is TRBJ2-6, the V gene TRBV27; D is unclear. The germline V gene encodes CDR1 MNHEY and CDR2 SMNVEV (reference sequence). The CDR3 covers 14 residues. Trimming stripped 2 bases from V and 3 bases from J, with 5 bases between. Variable domain in full (rest from reference TRBV27 and TRBJ2-6): EAQVTQNPRYLITVTGKKLTVTCSQNMNHEYMSWYRQDPGLGLRQIYYSMNVEVTDKGDVPEGYKVSRKEKRNFPLILESPSPNQTSLYFCASSLRVGANVLTFGAGSRLTVL.

This clone was detected many times. The J gene is TRBJ2-6, the V gene TRBV5-4; no firm D call. Per the germline V gene, CDR1 is SGHNT and CDR2 is YYREEE (reference sequence). Trimming removed 3 bases from V and 0 bases from J, with 13 bases in between. The CDR3 runs to 17 residues. The CDR3, as DNA: TGTGCCAGCAGCTCGCGACACGGTAGCTCTGGGGCCAACGTCCTGACTTTC. This codes for CASSSRHGSSGANVLTF.

In this sample, this clone turned up a few times. The chain combines TRBV9 with TRBJ1-4, with D possibly being TRBD1 (5 bases). V dropped 0 bases and J dropped 7 bases, with 22 bases sitting between them. From germline, CDR1 is SGDLS and CDR2 YYNGEE. The CDR3 sequence is 18 residues long. The CDR3 spells CASSVGVTPDGGIEKLFF. Written as DNA, the CDR3 is TGTGCCAGCAGCGTAGGAGTGACCCCAGATGGGGGGATTGAAAAACTGTTTTTT.

The CDR3 coding sequence is TGTGCCAGTGGGACTAGCGGGATTAGGGAGCAGTTCTTC. It encodes CASGTSGIREQFF. The chain uses TRBV7-2 and TRBJ2-1, with 13 bases matching TRBD2. CDR1 and CDR2 from the germline V gene are SGHTA and FQGNSA. V gave up 9 bases and J gave up 10 bases; unmatched junction bases: 6. The CDR3 consists of 13 residues. The full variable domain, completed using reference TRBV7-2 and TRBJ2-1, is GAGVSQSPSNKVTEKGKDVELRCDPISGHTALYWYRQSLGQGLEFLIYFQGNSAPDKSGLPSDRFSAERTGGSVSTLTIQRTQQEDSAVYLCASGTSGIREQFFGPGTRLTVL.

This clone appeared a few times. The chain joins TRBV6-5 to TRBJ1-1; no reliable D call. CDR3 length: 13 residues. Germline loops: CDR1 MNHEY, CDR2 SVGAGI. The V and J ends lost 6 bases and 2 bases respectively, with 10 bases between them. The CDR3 loop reads CASRVTYNTEAFF. CDR3 coding DNA: TGTGCCAGCAGGGTAACTTATAACACTGAAGCTTTCTTT.

This clone came up a few times. The rearrangement joins TRBV20-1 to TRBJ2-3, with no clear D. CDR3 length: 11 residues. Trimming removed 5 bases at V and 2 bases at J, with 5 bases between. CDR1 and CDR2 from the germline V gene are DFQATT and SNEGSKA (reference sequence). In DNA form, the CDR3 reads TGCAGTGCTTACCCCACAGATACGCAGTATTTT. Protein sequence: CSAYPTDTQYF.